This entry describes one TCR beta chain. Its antigen remains undetermined. Per-base quality was not reported, and no clone a single base away is much larger than it. This record comes from a study of CD8 T cell repertoires and HIV-1 epitope variants (TCRdb year 2020). Some background on the complete study: T cells were stimulated in separate culture wells with each of twenty-five peptides representing autologous and known Gag and Nef epitope variants. Control conditions included a CMV, EBV and flu peptide pool, the Ebola AY9 epitope as negative control, and a no-peptide well. Three Gag epitope families and Nef HW9 and YT9 were included among the tested epitopes. T cells were enriched with the EasySep Human T Cell Enrichment Kit and co-cultured with equal numbers of autologous T cell-negative cells as antigen-presenting cells. Cultures were maintained for around 11 days in IMDM with gentamicin, and half-media changes adding IL-2, IL-7 and IL-15 were performed on days 3 and 7. A 1M T cell aliquot was kept as an uncultured baseline condition, separate from the 65 to 85 T cell cultures. A total of more than 70 T cell cultures were run, with each culture condition done in triplicate except for one peptide, which was done in duplicate. The paper's findings and limits, for the study overall: Roughly 10 antigen-specific TCR beta clonotypes were identified, of which six appeared to be cross-reactive for autologous or known escape epitope variants. The assay could identify only TCR beta chains and pointed to proliferation in response to antigen, not to T cell function or cytokine profile. The Nef KF9 family was recognized by five clonotypes and the HW9 family by one, and no responses to the TAALDMSHF plasma variant were observed.

The EasySep Human CD8+ T Cell Enrichment Kit was used on day 10 to isolate CD8+ T cells from every culture. Sequencing of TCR beta CDR3 regions was done on the immunoSEQ platform at survey depth. The QIAamp DNA micro kit was used to extract genomic DNA from every cultured and uncultured CD8+ T cell population. The source study handled its data this way. Samples with under 5,000 productive reads were excluded, and this exclusion removed about 7% of the roughly 75 HIV peptide-stimulated cultures. Sequences were trimmed to CDR3 by a MANAFEST web app, and nonproductive sequences, CDR3s under 5 amino acids, and sequences not starting with C or ending with F/W were removed. Clonotypes were classified as antigen-specific only if expansion was observed in at least 2 of 3 replicates versus the no-peptide control at FDR 0.01, only within one epitope family. A frequency at least fivefold higher than in wells stimulated with peptides from other epitope families was additionally required for specific clonotypes. This immuneACCESS table, as held by TCRdb, lists in-frame sequences with V and J called but not all clones. Of the missing ones, under half trace to an unresolved V gene in checked studies; the others have no known cause. D and trimming come from the DNA, and the V and J calls and clone size come from that table. In all, the sample holds over 5,000 clones, and about three fifths of those were seen once. The ten biggest clones cover 43% of the sample.

Material for sequencing was cultured CD8+ T cells derived from PBMCs. The receptor was derived from a male donor with HIV.

At the DNA level, the sequence is TGTGCCAGCAGTTTAGTGGGCGGGGATAATTCACCCCTCCACTTT. The encoded protein is CASSLVGGDNSPLHF. Here the chain combines TRBV28 and TRBJ1-6; no D gene is confidently identified. V is clipped by 2 bases and J by 5 bases, and the sequence between their germline boundaries is 10 bases long. The germline V gene specifies MDHEN as CDR1 and SYDVKM as CDR2. The CDR3 runs 15 residues from the cysteine to the phenylalanine. Only the CDR3 DNA stays, 45 bases, in frame from base 1.